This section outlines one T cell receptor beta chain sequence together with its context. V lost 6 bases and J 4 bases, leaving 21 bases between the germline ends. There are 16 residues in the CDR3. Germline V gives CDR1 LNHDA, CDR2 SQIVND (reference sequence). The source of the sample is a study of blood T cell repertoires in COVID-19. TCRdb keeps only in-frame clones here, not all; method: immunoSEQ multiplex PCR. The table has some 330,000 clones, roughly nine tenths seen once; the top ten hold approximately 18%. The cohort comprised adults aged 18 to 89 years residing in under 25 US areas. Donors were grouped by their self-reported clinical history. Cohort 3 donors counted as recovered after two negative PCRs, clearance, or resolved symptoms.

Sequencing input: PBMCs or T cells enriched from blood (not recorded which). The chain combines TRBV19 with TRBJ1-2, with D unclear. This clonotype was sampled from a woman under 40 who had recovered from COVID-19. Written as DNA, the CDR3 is TGTGCCAGTAGCAGCCTTGGGGAGGACGGAATCTATGGCTACACCTTC. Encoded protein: CASSSLGEDGIYGYTF.